Listed below are T cell receptor beta chains from one sample, sequenced in a study of beta chain features in type 1 diabetes. The assay was immunoSEQ multiplex PCR, and TCRdb's table has in-frame clones only and misses some. The data contain 100,000 to 150,000 clones, 7.5% to 9.5% of them singletons. Sequencing was carried out using central memory CD4+ T cells from blood. The receptor set was obtained from a man aged 30 to 45 with type 1 diabetes. Each CDR3 is given with its conserved first and last residue. The order of the fields is D gene, J gene, V gene, CDR3 protein. The D gene is left open where the match is weak.

D: .
J: TRBJ2-1
V: TRBV7-2
CDR3: CASSLMGVSDEQFF

D: .
J: TRBJ1-1
V: TRBV2
CDR3: CASTVRNTEAFF

D: .
J: TRBJ2-5
V: TRBV11-3
CDR3: CASSLESQETQYF

D: TRBD1
J: TRBJ2-1
V: TRBV5-1
CDR3: CASREGQGGLGEQFF

D: .
J: TRBJ1-1
V: TRBV9
CDR3: CASSARKTVILMNTEAFF

D: TRBD2
J: TRBJ2-3
V: TRBV7-3
CDR3: CASSGIAGVPDTQYF

D: .
J: TRBJ2-5
V: TRBV4-3
CDR3: CASSLSLQETQYF

D: .
J: TRBJ1-5
V: TRBV19
CDR3: CASSEDSRQIGNQPQHF

D: TRBD1
J: TRBJ2-5
V: TRBV2
CDR3: CASGGQGGETQYF

D: .
J: TRBJ2-1
V: TRBV5-4
CDR3: CASSLDRAIGNEQFF

D: TRBD1
J: TRBJ1-6
V: TRBV6-5
CDR3: CASSSGTARPLHF

D: TRBD1
J: TRBJ1-1
V: TRBV7-2
CDR3: CASTPGQGYGEAFF

D: TRBD2
J: TRBJ2-7
V: TRBV7-9
CDR3: CASRPKTSSGSYEQYF

D: TRBD2
J: TRBJ2-2
V: TRBV7-3
CDR3: CASSPTMTSGGFGELFF

D: TRBD1
J: TRBJ2-7
V: TRBV5-4
CDR3: CASSSGTGRASGEQYF

D: TRBD2
J: TRBJ2-3
V: TRBV7-6
CDR3: CASSLVATTGGDTQYF

D: TRBD2
J: .
V: TRBV6-5
CDR3: CASITTSGGSYEQYF

D: TRBD1
J: TRBJ1-1
V: TRBV19
CDR3: CASSLPTGDVNTEAFF

D: .
J: TRBJ1-5
V: TRBV19
CDR3: CASSMRVEGNQPQHF

D: TRBD1
J: TRBJ2-2
V: TRBV5-1
CDR3: CASSLAGGAAGELFF

D: TRBD1
J: TRBJ1-2
V: TRBV6-6
CDR3: CASRSTGGGYTF

D: .
J: TRBJ2-5
V: TRBV29-1
CDR3: CSVGGLAGETQYF

D: TRBD2
J: TRBJ2-1
V: TRBV6-5
CDR3: CASSSTSGGANEQFF

D: .
J: TRBJ2-7
V: TRBV11-2
CDR3: CASSNGTAWRDEQYF

D: TRBD1
J: TRBJ2-3
V: TRBV6-5
CDR3: CASSYSLGQPAQYF

D: .
J: TRBJ2-3
V: TRBV28
CDR3: CASTGNTDTQYF

D: TRBD1
J: TRBJ2-6
V: TRBV4-2
CDR3: CASSRDRGRSGANVLTF

D: .
J: TRBJ2-1
V: TRBV5-1
CDR3: CASSWRDPLSNEQFF

D: .
J: TRBJ2-7
V: TRBV5-4
CDR3: CASSQPRSGAREQYF

D: .
J: TRBJ2-3
V: TRBV7-2
CDR3: CASRASGTDTQYF

D: TRBD1
J: TRBJ2-2
V: TRBV19
CDR3: CASSPDRAGTGELFF

D: .
J: TRBJ2-7
V: TRBV11-2
CDR3: CASSLDPLLTYEQYF

D: TRBD2
J: TRBJ2-5
V: TRBV30
CDR3: CAWSVVGGGVETQYF

D: TRBD1
J: TRBJ1-1
V: TRBV5-1
CDR3: CASSLRQGGLNTEAFF

D: .
J: TRBJ1-3
V: TRBV7-9
CDR3: CASSFTGGNTIYF

D: TRBD1
J: TRBJ1-1
V: TRBV4-2
CDR3: CASSPGGYSAAFF

D: .
J: TRBJ1-2
V: TRBV5-1
CDR3: CASSPGEVGYTF

D: .
J: TRBJ1-2
V: TRBV28
CDR3: CASSFFAGDYGYTF

D: TRBD1
J: TRBJ1-4
V: TRBV18
CDR3: CASSPGTGNEKLFF

D: TRBD1
J: TRBJ2-7
V: TRBV30
CDR3: CAGNRGPRYEQYF

D: .
J: TRBJ2-3
V: TRBV4-3
CDR3: CASSQGSQGITDTQYF

D: TRBD2
J: TRBJ2-1
V: TRBV7-2
CDR3: CASIQRGGRYNEQFF

D: .
J: TRBJ1-1
V: TRBV5-1
CDR3: CASSREPTDAEAFF

D: .
J: TRBJ2-3
V: TRBV11-2
CDR3: CASSHTDTQYF

D: .
J: TRBJ1-6
V: TRBV15
CDR3: CATSRDRAGWDNSPLHF

D: TRBD1
J: TRBJ2-7
V: TRBV19
CDR3: CASSPMTGALYEQYF

D: TRBD2
J: TRBJ2-6
V: TRBV2
CDR3: CASSEEQRGAGANVLTF

D: .
J: TRBJ2-5
V: TRBV6-5
CDR3: CASSLVDQETQYF

D: .
J: TRBJ2-5
V: TRBV4-3
CDR3: CASSLISGETQYF